The 30 T cell receptor beta chains below were found in one sample sequenced in a study of human T cells and chemical hapten exposure. Time point specified: patch test 2, 6 weeks after DPC sensitization. Treatment denoted: therapeutic diphenylcyclopropenone sensitization with weekly scalp DPC. Each CDR3 protein is one row after TCRdb ran MiXCR on the RACE reads. Of more than 90,000 distinct CDR3 sequences in the sample, over 10% are singletons; the top ten hold 2.5% to 3.5%. This material consisted of whole blood, taken in connection with sensitization to the hapten diphenylcyclopropenone (DPC). The source is a woman aged 40-49 years with alopecia areata. Some clones in this sample may be carry-over from other donors' samples.

The V and J genes are TRBV28 and TRBJ2-3; possibly TRBD2 for D (5 bases). The V end lost 5 bases, the J end lost 3 bases, and 15 bases lay between the germline ends. The CDR3 has 15 amino acids. CDR1 and CDR2 from the germline V gene are MDHEN and SYDVKM. CDR3 sequence (DNA): TGTGCCAGCAGTCCAGTGGGGAGCGTTACAGATACGCAGTATTTT. It specifies CASSPVGSVTDTQYF. The full variable domain, its missing parts supplied by reference TRBV28 and TRBJ2-3, is DVKVTQSSRYLVKRTGEKVFLECVQDMDHENMFWYRQDPGLGLRLIYFSYDVKMKEKGDIPEGYSVSREKKERFSLILESASTNQTSMYLCASSPVGSVTDTQYFGPGTRLTVL.

This clonotype has only a few counts. This chain links TRBV20-1 with TRBJ2-1, with 15 bases lining up with TRBD2. CDR3 length: 13 residues. With V trimmed by 3 bases and J by 14 bases, 5 bases remained unmatched. CDR1 is DFQATT, CDR2 SNEGSKA, per germline (reference sequence). This chain's CDR3 is CSASRTSGREKFF. The CDR3 DNA follows: TGCAGTGCTAGTCGGACTAGCGGGAGGGAAAAGTTCTTC.

This clonotype was seen a handful of times. The gene calls are TRBV11-2 and TRBJ2-3, with D possibly matching TRBD2 (6 bases). The germline CDR1 and CDR2 sequences are SGHAT and FQNNGV. Trimming cost V 3 bases and J 5 bases, with 15 bases left between them. This CDR3 spans 15 amino acids. CDR3 region: CASSFAGYAVDTQYF. The CDR3, as DNA: TGTGCCAGCAGCTTCGCGGGATACGCTGTAGATACGCAGTATTTT. Using reference TRBV11-2 and TRBJ2-3 for the parts outside the CDR3, the full variable domain is EAGVAQSPRYKIIEKRQSVAFWCNPISGHATLYWYQQILGQGPKLLIQFQNNGVVDDSQLPKDRFSAERLKGVDSTLKIQPAKLEDSAVYLCASSFAGYAVDTQYFGPGTRLTVL.

This clonotype was seen only a few times. The chain is built from TRBV29-1 and TRBJ2-3, with D unclear. CDR3 length: 11 amino acids. Germline V lookup: CDR1 SQVTM, CDR2 ANQGSEA. V was pared by 7 bases and J by 2 bases, with 7 bases between. The CDR3: CSDTYTDTQYF. CDR3 nucleotides: TGCAGCGACACCTACACAGATACGCAGTATTTT.

This chain connects TRBV7-9 to TRBJ1-5, with a tentative D call TRBD1 (5 bases). Germline-derived CDR1 and CDR2 are SEHNR and FQNEAQ (reference sequence). The CDR3 covers 14 residues. The germline V and J ends were trimmed by 5 bases and 4 bases, with 12 bases remaining between them. CDR3 bases: TGTGCCAGCAGCCACTCTCAGGGAAATCAGCCCCAGCATTTT. The encoded protein is CASSHSQGNQPQHF.

The gene calls are TRBV4-3 and TRBJ2-5; D might be TRBD1 (6 bases). This CDR3 comprises 13 residues. The germline gives CDR1 LGHNA, CDR2 YSLEER. V lost 1 base to trimming and J lost 7 bases, with 10 bases between them. CDR3 sequence (DNA): TGCGCCAGCAGCCAAGGCGTAGGGGGGACCCAGTACTTC. Protein sequence: CASSQGVGGTQYF.

This clonotype was seen at least ten times. The CDR3 loop reads CASIESREGGEQFF. DNA for the CDR3: TGTGCCAGCATCGAAAGCCGCGAGGGAGGTGAGCAGTTCTTC. This chain uses TRBV11-1 with TRBJ2-1; TRBD2 is a possible D gene (6 bases). The V and J ends lost 7 bases and 9 bases respectively, with 19 bases between them. Germline V gene sequence: CDR1 SGHAT, CDR2 FQDESV (reference sequence). The CDR3 is 14 amino acids.

This clonotype was counted between two and nine times. The rearrangement links TRBV30 to TRBJ1-1; TRBD1 is a possible D gene (5 bases). The CDR3 extends over 15 amino acids. Germline V lookup: CDR1 GTSNPN, CDR2 SVGIG (reference sequence). Trimming left V 4 bases short and J 5 bases short, with 20 bases between. The CDR3, as DNA: TGTGCCTGGACCCCGGCCGGTGGGGGAAGGACTGAAGCTTTCTTT. Translation: CAWTPAGGGRTEAFF.

There are a few counts of this clonotype. A read error is possible here, since a much larger clone lies one base away. V gene TRBV18 combines with J gene TRBJ1-1, with D maybe TRBD1 (5 bases). The V gene lost 3 bases and the J gene lost 6 bases, with 17 bases spanning the gap. This CDR3 is built from 15 residues. Germline V lookup: CDR1 KGHSH, CDR2 LQKENI. CDR3: CASSPSSQPGAEAFF. CDR3 bases: TGTGCCAGCTCACCTTCGTCCCAGCCGGGGGCTGAAGCTTTCTTT.

The J gene is TRBJ2-3, the V gene TRBV29-1; TRBD2 matches 9 bases. The CDR3 has 15 amino acids. CDR1 and CDR2 from the germline V gene are SQVTM and ANQGSEA. With 3 bases clipped from V and 3 bases from J, the junction kept 7 bases outside the gene matches. CDR3 loop: CSVDGSGSGTDTQYF. In DNA, the CDR3 is TGCAGCGTTGACGGTAGCGGGAGTGGGACAGATACGCAGTATTTT.

This chain links TRBV29-1 with TRBJ1-1; maybe TRBD1 (5 bases). V dropped 6 bases and J dropped 4 bases, with 15 bases sitting between them. The CDR3 has 13 amino acids. Looked up from germline, CDR1 is SQVTM and CDR2 is ANQGSEA. CDR3 amino acids: CSVRDGRSTEAFF. CDR3 coding DNA: TGCAGCGTAAGGGACGGAAGAAGCACTGAAGCTTTCTTT.

This chain links TRBV7-2 with TRBJ2-1; 8 bases are shared with TRBD2. From germline, CDR1 is SGHTA and CDR2 FQGNSA. The V gene end was trimmed by 5 bases and the J gene end by 1 base; junction bases not matched to a gene: 7. The CDR3 is made up of 16 amino acids. CDR3 DNA sequence: TGTGCCAGCAGCCCAGGAGCGGGGGTATCCTACAATGAGCAGTTCTTC. Translating it yields CASSPGAGVSYNEQFF.

This clonotype came up many times. V is TRBV29-1 and J is TRBJ2-3; no reliable D call. The CDR3 consists of 14 residues. V lost 6 bases to trimming and J lost 0 bases, with 13 bases between them. CDR1 is SQVTM and CDR2 is ANQGSEA in the germline V gene. DNA for the CDR3: TGCAGCGTGGGAAGGATGCTTAGCACAGATACGCAGTATTTT. This translates into CSVGRMLSTDTQYF.

This clonotype appeared once. The rearrangement links TRBV14 to TRBJ2-2, with a possible D match to TRBD2 (6 bases). V lost 5 bases and J 6 bases, leaving 10 bases between the germline ends. This CDR3 is built from 13 residues. Germline CDR1 SGHDN, CDR2 FVKESK. CDR3 nucleotide sequence: TGTGCCAGCAGCAAGACTAGATCCGGGGAGCTGTTTTTT. It encodes CASSKTRSGELFF.

This clonotype was counted at least ten times. The chain has TRBV10-2 and TRBJ2-3; TRBD2 aligns across 9 bases. Germline lookup yields CDR1 WSHSY and CDR2 SAAADI. With 5 bases clipped from V and 0 bases from J, the junction kept 9 bases outside the gene matches. The CDR3 is 17 amino acids. The CDR3 sequence: CASSTTSGPLSTDTQYF. The DNA of the CDR3 is TGCGCCAGCAGTACCACTAGCGGGCCGTTAAGCACAGATACGCAGTATTTT.

This chain links TRBV29-1 with TRBJ2-1; D unclear. There are 14 residues in the CDR3. Looked up from germline, CDR1 is SQVTM and CDR2 is ANQGSEA. With 5 bases removed from V and 3 bases from J, the gap between germline ends came to 14 bases. CDR3 in DNA: TGCAGCGTTATGTTGAGGTCCAGCTACAATGAGCAGTTCTTC. Amino acid sequence: CSVMLRSSYNEQFF.

This clonotype occurred a few times. No DNA is shown, since the ends of the CDR3 on it are uncertain; the CDR3 is the one TCRdb lists. The gene calls are TRBV28 and TRBJ2-1; TRBD1, the table's D call, lacks a check against the DNA. Germline CDR1 reads MDHEN; CDR2 reads SYDVKM. The CDR3 sequence runs 12 residues, both termini included. The CDR3 here is CASSSGQGRQFF.

The chain uses TRBV20-1 and TRBJ1-2, with 8 nucleotides matching TRBD1. V gave up 6 bases and J gave up 4 bases; unmatched junction bases: 4. Germline values: CDR1 DFQATT, CDR2 SNEGSKA (reference sequence). This CDR3 is built from 12 residues. The CDR3 DNA is TGCAGTGCCCCCGGGACAGGCTATGGCTACACCTTC. This encodes CSAPGTGYGYTF.

This chain joins TRBV13 and TRBJ2-5, with D perhaps TRBD2 (6 bases). V lost 2 bases and J 1 base, leaving 17 bases between the germline ends. In germline, CDR1 is PRHDT, CDR2 FYEKMQ (reference sequence). The CDR3 extends over 17 amino acids. Written as DNA, the CDR3 is TGTGCCAGCAGCTTATTAAAGGCGGGGACGATCCAAGAGACCCAGTACTTC. It encodes CASSLLKAGTIQETQYF.

The chain combines TRBV7-8 with TRBJ2-5; 9 nucleotides align to TRBD2. Germline V gene data show CDR1 as SGHVS and CDR2 as FQNEAQ. J gave up 0 bases and V 1 base, and 9 bases lay outside the gene matches. This CDR3 has 18 residues. As DNA, the CDR3 is TGTGCCAGCAGCTTAGGGATTATAGCGGGAGTTTACCAAGAGACCCAGTACTTC. It codes for CASSLGIIAGVYQETQYF.

This clonotype was seen more than once but under ten times. The CDR3 loop reads CASSWGSGSGELFF. Here the CDR3 DNA reads TGTGCCAGCAGCTGGGGAAGCGGATCCGGGGAGCTGTTTTTT. This chain uses TRBV7-6 with TRBJ2-2, with a tentative D call TRBD2 (5 bases). The CDR3 contains 14 residues. Germline-derived CDR1 and CDR2 are SGHVS and FNYEAQ. V lost 4 bases and J lost 6, with 12 bases in between.

This clonotype has at least ten counts. Here the CDR3 reads CASSSFGTGDNQPQHF. The DNA for the CDR3 is TGTGCCAGCAGTTCGTTCGGTACAGGGGACAATCAGCCCCAGCATTTT. The rearrangement joins TRBV27 to TRBJ1-5; TRBD1 matches at 7 bases. The J segment lost 3 bases and the V segment lost 4 bases, leaving 9 bases of the junction unmatched. The germline V gene encodes CDR1 MNHEY and CDR2 SMNVEV (reference sequence). The CDR3 spans 16 residues.

This clonotype was detected many times. V and J are TRBV29-1 and TRBJ2-5, with D unclear. The ends were cut back, 8 bases at V and 6 bases at J, with 13 bases in the middle. CDR1 and CDR2 from the germline V gene are SQVTM and ANQGSEA. This CDR3 region has 11 residues. In DNA form, the CDR3 reads TGCAGCCCTACGGTTGGGCAGACCCAGTACTTC. Protein: CSPTVGQTQYF.

The V call is TRBV3-1, the J call TRBJ2-5; unclear D gene. Germline V lookup: CDR1 LGHDT, CDR2 YNNKEL (reference sequence). The CDR3 spans 13 residues. V shed 4 bases and J shed 4 bases, with 10 bases lying between them. CDR3 region: CASSPGSAETQYF. CDR3 nucleotide sequence: TGTGCCAGCAGCCCCGGTTCGGCAGAGACCCAGTACTTC.

This clonotype was picked up a small number of times. The genes are TRBV7-8 and TRBJ1-2; 8 nucleotides line up with TRBD1. Germline V gives CDR1 SGHVS, CDR2 FQNEAQ. The CDR3 runs 13 residues. V was pared by 6 bases and J by 8 bases, with 8 bases of the junction left unmatched. Here the CDR3 reads CASSPDRGGGYTF. For the CDR3, the DNA is TGTGCCAGCAGTCCTGACAGGGGAGGCGGCTACACCTTC.

Many counts were recorded for this clonotype. V and J are TRBV11-2 and TRBJ2-4; the D gene could be TRBD1 or TRBD2 (5 bases each). This CDR3 comprises 13 residues. The V and J ends lost 5 bases and 15 bases respectively, with 20 bases between them. Germline values: CDR1 SGHAT, CDR2 FQNNGV. The DNA of the CDR3 is TGTGCCAGCAGCCAAAGCTTCGGGGACCCGGGGTACTTC. Amino acid sequence: CASSQSFGDPGYF. Combining the CDR3 with reference TRBV11-2 and TRBJ2-4 gives the whole variable domain EAGVAQSPRYKIIEKRQSVAFWCNPISGHATLYWYQQILGQGPKLLIQFQNNGVVDDSQLPKDRFSAERLKGVDSTLKIQPAKLEDSAVYLCASSQSFGDPGYFGAGTRLSVL.

This clonotype was counted at least ten times. CDR3 loop: CASFSYNEQFF. DNA for the CDR3: TGTGCCAGCTTCTCCTACAATGAGCAGTTCTTC. J is TRBJ2-1 and V is TRBV25-1; unclear D gene. The CDR3 loop spans 11 amino acids. CDR1 and CDR2 from the germline V gene are MGHDK and SYGVNS. V was clipped by 8 bases and J by 0 bases, with 2 bases between them. Full variable domain (outside the CDR3, taken from reference TRBV25-1 and TRBJ2-1): EADIYQTPRYLVIGTGKKITLECSQTMGHDKMYWYQQDPGMELHLIHYSYGVNSTEKGDLSSESTVSRIRTEHFPLTLESARPSHTSQYLCASFSYNEQFFGPGTRLTVL.

Comment on this clonotype: This could be a read error, since a much larger clone is one nucleotide away. V gene TRBV6-6 combines with J gene TRBJ1-1; the D is unclear. The CDR3 is 12 residues long. The V gene's germline CDR1 is MNHNY and CDR2 SVGAGI (reference sequence). Trimming removed 8 bases from V and 6 bases from J, with 13 bases in between. In DNA form, the CDR3 reads TGTGCCAGCCGCGGGGAAATTTCTGAAGCTTTCTTT. Its protein product is CASRGEISEAFF.

The V call is TRBV11-2, the J call TRBJ2-1; 9 bases are a match to TRBD2. V dropped 5 bases and J dropped 6; count of bases not matched to a gene: 5. Germline V gene data show CDR1 as SGHAT and CDR2 as FQNNGV. This CDR3 contains 14 residues. Written as DNA, the CDR3 is TGTGCCAGCAGCCCAGGACTAGCGACCAATGAGCAGTTCTTC. It translates to CASSPGLATNEQFF.

This clonotype was recorded many times. The chain couples TRBV10-3 to TRBJ2-3, with 7 nucleotides matching TRBD2. Per the germline V gene, CDR1 is ENHRY and CDR2 is SYGVKD. V was pared by 3 bases and J by 4 bases, with 4 bases of the junction left unmatched. CDR3 length: 14 amino acids. The CDR3 region has the DNA TGTGCCATCAGTGATGCGGGGGTTGCAGATACGCAGTATTTT. Amino acid sequence: CAISDAGVADTQYF.